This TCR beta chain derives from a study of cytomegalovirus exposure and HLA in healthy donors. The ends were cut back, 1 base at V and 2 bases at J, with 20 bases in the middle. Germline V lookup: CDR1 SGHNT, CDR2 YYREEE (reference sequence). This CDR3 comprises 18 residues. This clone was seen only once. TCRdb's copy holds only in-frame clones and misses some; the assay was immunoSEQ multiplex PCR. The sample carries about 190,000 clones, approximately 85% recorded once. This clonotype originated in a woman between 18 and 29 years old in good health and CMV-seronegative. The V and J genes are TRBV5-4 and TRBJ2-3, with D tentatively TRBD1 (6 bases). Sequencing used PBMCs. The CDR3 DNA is TGTGCCAGCAGCTTGTCACTTCGGGGTCAGGGGTTCACAGATACGCAGTATTTT. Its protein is CASSLSLRGQGFTDTQYF.